In its sample, the clone carrying this T cell receptor (beta chain) was seen once. CDR3 length: 15 residues. V shed 3 bases and J 9 bases; nucleotides not matched to a gene: 6. CDR1 SGHAT and CDR2 FQNNGV come from the germline V gene. The data originate from a study of technical replicates of blood from several donors. Assay used: immunoSEQ multiplex PCR; TCRdb lists only in-frame clones, some missing. The table includes approximately 65,000 clones, around 88% detected once. The TCR was taken from a human donor in good health. Some clones in this sample may be carry-over from other donors' samples. The source material was PBMCs. The chain employs TRBV11-2 and TRBJ1-6; 9 positions match TRBD1. The CDR3 sequence is CASSFEGQGFSPLHF. The CDR3, as DNA: TGTGCCAGCAGCTTTGAGGGACAGGGTTTTTCACCCCTCCACTTT.